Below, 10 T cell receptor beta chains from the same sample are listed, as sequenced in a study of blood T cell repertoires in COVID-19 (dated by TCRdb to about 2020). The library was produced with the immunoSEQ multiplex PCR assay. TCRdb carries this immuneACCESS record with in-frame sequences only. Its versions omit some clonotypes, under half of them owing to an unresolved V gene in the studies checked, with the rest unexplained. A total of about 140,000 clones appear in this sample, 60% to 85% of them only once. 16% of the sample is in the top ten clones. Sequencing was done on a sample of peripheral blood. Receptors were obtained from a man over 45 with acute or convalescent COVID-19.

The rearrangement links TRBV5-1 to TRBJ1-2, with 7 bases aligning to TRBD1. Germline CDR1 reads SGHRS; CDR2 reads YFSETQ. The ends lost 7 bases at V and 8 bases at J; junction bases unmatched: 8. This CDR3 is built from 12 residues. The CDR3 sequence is CASGTGEGGYTF. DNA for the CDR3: TGCGCCAGCGGCACAGGGGAAGGAGGCTACACCTTC.

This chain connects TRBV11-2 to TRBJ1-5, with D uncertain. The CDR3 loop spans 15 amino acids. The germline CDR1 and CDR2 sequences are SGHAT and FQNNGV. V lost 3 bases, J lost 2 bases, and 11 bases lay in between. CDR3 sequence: CASSFGVAGNQPQHF. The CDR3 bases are TGTGCCAGCAGCTTCGGGGTGGCGGGCAATCAGCCCCAGCATTTT.

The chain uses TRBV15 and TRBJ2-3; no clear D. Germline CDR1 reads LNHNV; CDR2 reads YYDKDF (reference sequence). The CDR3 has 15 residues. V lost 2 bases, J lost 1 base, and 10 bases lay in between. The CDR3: CATSRSVTGTDTQYF. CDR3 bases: TGTGCCACCAGCAGAAGTGTCACGGGCACAGATACGCAGTATTTT.

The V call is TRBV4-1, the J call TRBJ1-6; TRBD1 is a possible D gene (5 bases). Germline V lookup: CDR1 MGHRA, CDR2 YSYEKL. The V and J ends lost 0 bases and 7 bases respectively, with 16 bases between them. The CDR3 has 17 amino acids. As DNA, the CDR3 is TGCGCCAGCAGCCAAGATGCCCCCGCGACAGCCAATTCACCCCTCCACTTT. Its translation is CASSQDAPATANSPLHF.

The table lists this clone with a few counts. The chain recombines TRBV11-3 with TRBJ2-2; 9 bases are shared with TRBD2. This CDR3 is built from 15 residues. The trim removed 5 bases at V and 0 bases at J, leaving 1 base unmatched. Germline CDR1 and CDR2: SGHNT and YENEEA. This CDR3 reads CASSRGGANTGELFF. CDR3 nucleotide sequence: TGTGCCAGCAGCCGCGGGGGGGCGAACACCGGGGAGCTGTTTTTT.

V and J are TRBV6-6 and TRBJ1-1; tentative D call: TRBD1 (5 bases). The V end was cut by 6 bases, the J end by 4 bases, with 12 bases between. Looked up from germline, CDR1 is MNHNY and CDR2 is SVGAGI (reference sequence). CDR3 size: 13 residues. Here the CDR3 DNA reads TGTGCCAGCAGAGACTCCAGGGCCACTGAAGCTTTCTTT. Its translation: CASRDSRATEAFF.

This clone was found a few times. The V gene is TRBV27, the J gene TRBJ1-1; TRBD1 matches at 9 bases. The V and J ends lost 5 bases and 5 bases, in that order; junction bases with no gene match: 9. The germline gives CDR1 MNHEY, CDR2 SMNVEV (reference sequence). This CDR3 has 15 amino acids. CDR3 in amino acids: CASSRKGQGQTEAFF. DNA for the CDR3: TGTGCCAGCAGTCGAAAGGGACAGGGCCAAACTGAAGCTTTCTTT.

The chain's CDR3 is CASTPGGGGGSPLHF. CDR3 bases: TGCGCCAGCACCCCCGGGGGAGGGGGTGGATCACCCCTCCACTTT. The J gene is TRBJ1-6, the V gene TRBV5-1; D is possibly TRBD1 (6 bases). Germline-derived CDR1 and CDR2 are SGHRS and YFSETQ. The CDR3 runs to 15 residues. V was cut by 6 bases and J by 10 bases, with 20 bases left in between.

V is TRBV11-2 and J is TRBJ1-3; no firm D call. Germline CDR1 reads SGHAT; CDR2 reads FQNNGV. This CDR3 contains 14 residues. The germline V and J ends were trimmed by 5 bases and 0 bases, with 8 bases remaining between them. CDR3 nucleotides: TGTGCCAGCAGCCCGGACTTCTCTGGAAACACCATATATTTT. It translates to CASSPDFSGNTIYF.

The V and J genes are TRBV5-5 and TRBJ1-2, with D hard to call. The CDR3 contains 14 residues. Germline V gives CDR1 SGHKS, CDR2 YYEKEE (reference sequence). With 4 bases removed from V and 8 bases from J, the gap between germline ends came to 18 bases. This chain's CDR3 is CASSPGVGSSGYTF. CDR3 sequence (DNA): TGTGCCAGCAGCCCCGGGGTGGGGTCGAGCGGCTACACCTTC.